This TCR beta chain stems from a study of blood T cell repertoires in COVID-19. The table came from immunoSEQ multiplex PCR; TCRdb's copy has only in-frame clones and leaves some out. Of about 210,000 clones listed, 81% were seen once; the top ten hold about 8.9%. This CDR3 has 15 residues. V lost 2 bases, J lost 7 bases, and 14 bases lay in between. Germline values: CDR1 MDHEN, CDR2 SYDVKM. Sequencing was carried out using PBMCs or T cells enriched from blood (not recorded which). V and J are TRBV28 and TRBJ2-2, with D maybe TRBD2 (6 bases). The sequence came from a woman between 45 and 65 years old with acute COVID-19. The CDR3 sequence: CASSLSSRRVGELFF. The CDR3 DNA is TGTGCCAGCAGTTTAAGTTCCAGGAGGGTCGGGGAGCTGTTTTTT.